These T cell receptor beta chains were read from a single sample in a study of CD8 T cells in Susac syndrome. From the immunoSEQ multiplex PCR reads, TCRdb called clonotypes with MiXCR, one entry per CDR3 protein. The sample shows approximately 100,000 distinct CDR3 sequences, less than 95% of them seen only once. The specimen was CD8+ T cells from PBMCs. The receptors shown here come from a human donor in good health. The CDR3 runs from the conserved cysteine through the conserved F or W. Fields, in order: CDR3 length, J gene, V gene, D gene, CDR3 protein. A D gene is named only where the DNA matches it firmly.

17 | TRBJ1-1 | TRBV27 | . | CASSLSPGGGSGGTAFF
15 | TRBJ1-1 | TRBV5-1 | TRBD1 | CASSTGTGVSTEAFF
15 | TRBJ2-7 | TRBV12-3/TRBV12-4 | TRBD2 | CASSSVAGPFSEQYF
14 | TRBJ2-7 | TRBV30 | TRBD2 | CAWKVGRGIYEQYF
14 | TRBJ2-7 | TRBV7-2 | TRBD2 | CASSPKGGSTEQYF
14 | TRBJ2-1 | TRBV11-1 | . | CASSADERYNEQFF
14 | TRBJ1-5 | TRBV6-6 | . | CASRREGLGQPQHF
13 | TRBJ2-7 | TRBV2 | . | CASRGTFAYEQYF
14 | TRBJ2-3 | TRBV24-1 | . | CATSEARTGNTQYF
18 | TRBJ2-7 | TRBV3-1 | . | CASSQAVWDKGSHYEQYF
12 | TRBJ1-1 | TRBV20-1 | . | CSAGGQHTEAFF
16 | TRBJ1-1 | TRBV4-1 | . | CASSQAGGRENTEAFF
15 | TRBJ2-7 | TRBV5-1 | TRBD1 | CASSRDRGVRDEQYF
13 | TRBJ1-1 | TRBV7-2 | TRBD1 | CASGPTGSTEAFF
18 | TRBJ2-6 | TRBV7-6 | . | CASSLRDVLFSGANVLTF
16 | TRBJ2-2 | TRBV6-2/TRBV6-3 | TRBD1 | CASSYPGQGSSGELFF
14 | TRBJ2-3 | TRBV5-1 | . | CASSLYRVADTQYF
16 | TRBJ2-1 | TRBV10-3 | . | CAISGGGEYSYNEQFF
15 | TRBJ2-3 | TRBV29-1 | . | CSVALGGTSTDTQYF
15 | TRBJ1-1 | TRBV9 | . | CASSPGHGGGTEAFF
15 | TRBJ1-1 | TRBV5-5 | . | CASSLTGLLNTEAFF
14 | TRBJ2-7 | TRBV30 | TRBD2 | CAWSARGGSYEQYF
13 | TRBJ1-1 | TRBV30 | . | CAWRVLANTEAFF
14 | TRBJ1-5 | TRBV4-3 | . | CASSLKDSNQPQHF
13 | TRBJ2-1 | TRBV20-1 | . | CSAAPGPHNEQFF
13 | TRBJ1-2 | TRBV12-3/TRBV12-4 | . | CASSLVRGMGYTF
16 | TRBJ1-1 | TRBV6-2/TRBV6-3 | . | CASSYGVVPDSTGAFF
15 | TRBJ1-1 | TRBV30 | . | CACRTLLDGQYEAFF
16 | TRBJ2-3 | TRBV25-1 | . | CASSGPGTVRTDTQYF
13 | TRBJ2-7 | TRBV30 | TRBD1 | CAWSRDRGYEQYF
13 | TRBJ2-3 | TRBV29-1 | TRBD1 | CSAADRVRDTQYF
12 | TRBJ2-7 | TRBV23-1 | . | CASSQWGPEQYF
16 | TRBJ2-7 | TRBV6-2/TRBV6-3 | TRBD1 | CASSYPDRRASYEQYF
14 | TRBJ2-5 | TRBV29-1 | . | CSVAQGGFQETQYF
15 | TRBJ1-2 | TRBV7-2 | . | CASSLLRESASGYTF
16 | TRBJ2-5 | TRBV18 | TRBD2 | CASSPPGTSSRETQYF
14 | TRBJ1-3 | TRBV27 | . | CASSPHNSGNTIYF
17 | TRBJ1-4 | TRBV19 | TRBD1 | CASSPPTGGRGNEKLFF
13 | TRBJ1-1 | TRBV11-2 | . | CASSMTGGNEAFF
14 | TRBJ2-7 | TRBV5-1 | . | CASSLGAIAYEQYF
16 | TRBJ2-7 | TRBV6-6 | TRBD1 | CASSRGWGQASYEQYF
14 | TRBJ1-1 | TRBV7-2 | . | CASSRQGGNTEAFF
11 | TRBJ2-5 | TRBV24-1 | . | CATSDEETQYF
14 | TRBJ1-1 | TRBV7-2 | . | CASSGGSAPNEAFF
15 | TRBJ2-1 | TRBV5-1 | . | CASSLTGGVPNEQFF
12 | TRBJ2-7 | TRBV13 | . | CASSHGGNEQYF
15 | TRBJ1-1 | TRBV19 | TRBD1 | CASSITYRGLAEAFF
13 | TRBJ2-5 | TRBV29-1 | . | CSVAGSQPETQYF
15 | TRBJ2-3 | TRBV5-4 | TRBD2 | CASTPGLAVTDTQYF
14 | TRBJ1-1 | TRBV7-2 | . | CASSPGSGNTEAFF
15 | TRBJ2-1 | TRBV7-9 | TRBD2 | CASSFSGGSINEQFF
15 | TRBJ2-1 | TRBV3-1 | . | CASSQVGGLGNEQFF